This T cell receptor beta chain was identified during a study of shared clonotypes between healthy human individuals. The germline CDR1 and CDR2 sequences are MNHEY and SVGAGI. V was clipped by 1 base and J by 2 bases, with 8 bases between them. The CDR3 extends over 15 amino acids. Method: immunoSEQ multiplex PCR; TCRdb's copy keeps in-frame clones and lacks some. Of about 1.5 million clones listed, roughly 98% are singletons. Source material: naive CD4+ T cells sorted from blood. Subset indicated: CD45RA+ positively selected. The sequence was obtained from a young man in good health. The chain recombines TRBV6-5 with TRBJ2-2; a weak D match, TRBD2 (6 bases). This CDR3 is CASSYWRANTGELFF. CDR3 DNA: TGTGCCAGCAGTTACTGGAGGGCAAACACCGGGGAGCTGTTTTTT.